The clone carrying this T cell receptor beta chain was detected many times. Its cognate antigen is unknown. MiXCR, applied by TCRdb to the reads, yields one record per CDR3 protein. Here the sample spans nearly 650,000 distinct CDR3 sequences, roughly a quarter being singletons. Germline V gives CDR1 SEHNR, CDR2 FQNEAQ (reference sequence). Trimming removed 3 bases at V and 1 base at J, with 18 bases between. This CDR3 contains 17 residues. The source of the sample is a study of T cell repertoires in cytomegalovirus infection. Study details: CMV infection plus the matching HLA type was flagged by public TCR beta signatures. Study-wide results and caveats: Across the ex vivo response, the dominant clonotypes were HLA-C-restricted CMV-specific TCR beta clonotypes. Adding up the frequency of public TCR beta families identified people who carried CMV plus the relevant HLA.

The J gene is TRBJ1-2, the V gene TRBV7-9; D perhaps matches TRBD1 (6 bases). The TCR was taken from a human donor in good health (CMV status not recorded). Some clones in this sample may be carry-over from other donors' samples. Specimen: CD8+ T cells from PBMCs. Here the CDR3 reads CASSFSDRVIYNYGYTF. CDR3 DNA: TGTGCCAGCAGCTTCTCGGACAGAGTTATTTATAACTATGGCTACACCTTC. Using reference TRBV7-9 and TRBJ1-2 for the parts outside the CDR3, the full variable domain is DTGVSQNPRHKITKRGQNVTFRCDPISEHNRLYWYRQTLGQGPEFLTYFQNEAQLEKSRLLSDRFSAERPKGSFSTLEIQRTEQGDSAMYLCASSFSDRVIYNYGYTFGSGTRLTVV.